This note documents a single T cell receptor beta chain sequence. It was negative isolation that provided the CD8+ and CD4+ T cells, whereas TEMRA cells were enriched by FACS. This specimen belongs to a study of CD8 T cells in Susac syndrome. This CDR3 is 12 amino acids long. V gave up 2 bases and J gave up 7 bases, with 9 bases separating them. Germline lookup yields CDR1 SQVTM and CDR2 ANQGSEA. RNA was extracted with the RNeasy kit, and a quantity of roughly 0.45 to 1 ug was reverse transcribed using random hexamers. A single record per CDR3 protein comes from TCRdb applying MiXCR to the immunoSEQ multiplex PCR reads. The table lists around 190,000 distinct CDR3 sequences, over 85% of them singletons.

Sequencing was carried out using CD4+ T cells from PBMCs. The receptor was derived from a human donor in good health. The genes are TRBV29-1 and TRBJ2-1; D gene uncertain. CDR3 residues: CSVESGWNEQFF. DNA of the CDR3: TGCAGCGTTGAATCCGGGTGGAATGAGCAGTTCTTC.